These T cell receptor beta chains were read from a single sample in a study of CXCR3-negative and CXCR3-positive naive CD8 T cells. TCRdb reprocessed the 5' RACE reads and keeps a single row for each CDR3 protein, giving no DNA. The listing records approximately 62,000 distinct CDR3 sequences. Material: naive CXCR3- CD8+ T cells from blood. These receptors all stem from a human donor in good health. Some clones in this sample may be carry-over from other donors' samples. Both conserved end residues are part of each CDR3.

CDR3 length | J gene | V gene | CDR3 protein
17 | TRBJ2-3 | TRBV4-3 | CASSHLTSGGGTDTQYF
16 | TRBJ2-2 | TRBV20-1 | CSARSPTSGDTGELFF
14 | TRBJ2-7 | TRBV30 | CAWTEGDFSYEQYF
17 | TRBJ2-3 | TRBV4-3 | CASSQAPGTSLSDTQYF
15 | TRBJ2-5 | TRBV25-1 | CASSDSTVSQETQYF
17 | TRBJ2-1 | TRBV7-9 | CASSHAPDYPPPDEQFF
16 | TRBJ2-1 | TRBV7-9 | CASSPGDSGSYVEQFF
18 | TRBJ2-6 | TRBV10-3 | CAISEIEVRGSGANVLTF
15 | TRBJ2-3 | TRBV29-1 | CSVDSPWVGTDTQYF
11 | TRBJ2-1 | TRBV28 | CASSYGAKQFF
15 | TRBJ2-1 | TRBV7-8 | CASSSEREGWNEQFF
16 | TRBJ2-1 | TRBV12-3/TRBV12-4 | CASSLRRGGPYNEQFF
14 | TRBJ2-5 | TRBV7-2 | CASSLQGAGETQYF
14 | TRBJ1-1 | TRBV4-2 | CASSQDLENTEAFF
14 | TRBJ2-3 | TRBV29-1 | CSVEEYPHPDTQYF
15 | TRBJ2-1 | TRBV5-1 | CASSLSGGDHNEQFF
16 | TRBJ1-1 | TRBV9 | CASSVVGEFLNTEAFF
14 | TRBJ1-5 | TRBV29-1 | CSAWTGGRNQPQHF
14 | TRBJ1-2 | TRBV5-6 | CASSFIRGDYGYTF
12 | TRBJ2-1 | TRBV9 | CASSAGFNEQFF
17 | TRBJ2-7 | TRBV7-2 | CASSLGTGTGDPYEQYF
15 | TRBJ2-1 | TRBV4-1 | CASTPTGQGGDEQFF
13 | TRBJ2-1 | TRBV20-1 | CSARGVGYNEQFF
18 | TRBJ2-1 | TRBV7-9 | CASSLAGRGLDPSNEQFF
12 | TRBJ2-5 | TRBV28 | CASVGRGETQYF
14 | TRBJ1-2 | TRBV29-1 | CSVEGQGTNYGYTF
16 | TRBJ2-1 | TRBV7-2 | CASSWDSSGAYNEQFF
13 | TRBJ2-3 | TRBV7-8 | CASTQSMTDTQYF
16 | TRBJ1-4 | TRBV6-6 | CASSPGELPTNEKLFF
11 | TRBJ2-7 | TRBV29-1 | CSVWLGREQYF
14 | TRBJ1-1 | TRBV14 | CASSQSTGYGEAFF
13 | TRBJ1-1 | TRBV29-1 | CSVDREPSTEAFF
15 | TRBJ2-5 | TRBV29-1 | CSVEVTSGGEETQYF
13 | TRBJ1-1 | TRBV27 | CASSPSGDTEAFF
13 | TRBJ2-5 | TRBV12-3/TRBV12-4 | CASRAGTSGTQYF
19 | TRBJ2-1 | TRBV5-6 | CASSADLRGANPTYNEQFF
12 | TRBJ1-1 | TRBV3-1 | CASSQEERSAFF
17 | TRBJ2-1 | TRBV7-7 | CASSPKPLRDLYNEQFF
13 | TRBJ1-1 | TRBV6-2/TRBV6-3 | CASYPGGNTEAFF
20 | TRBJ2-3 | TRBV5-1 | CASSSPGLAGGRLPTDTQYF
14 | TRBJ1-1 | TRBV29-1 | CSVTGAGGSTEAFF
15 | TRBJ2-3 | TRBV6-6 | CASSYDSYATDTQYF